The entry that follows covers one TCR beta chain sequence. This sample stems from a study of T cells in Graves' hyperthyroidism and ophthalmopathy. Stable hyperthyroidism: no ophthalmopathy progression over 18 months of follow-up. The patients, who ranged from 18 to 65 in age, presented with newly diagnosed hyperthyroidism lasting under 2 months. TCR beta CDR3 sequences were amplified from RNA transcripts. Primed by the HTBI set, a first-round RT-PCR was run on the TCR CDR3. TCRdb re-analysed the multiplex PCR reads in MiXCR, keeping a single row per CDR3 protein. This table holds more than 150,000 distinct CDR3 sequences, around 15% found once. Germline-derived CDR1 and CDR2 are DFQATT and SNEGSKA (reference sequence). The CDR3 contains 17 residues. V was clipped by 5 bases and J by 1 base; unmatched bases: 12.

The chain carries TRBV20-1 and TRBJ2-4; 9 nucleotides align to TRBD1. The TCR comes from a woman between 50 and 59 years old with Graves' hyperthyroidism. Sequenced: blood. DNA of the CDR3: TGCAGTGCTGAGCCGGGACAGGGAAGAATGGCCAAAAACATTCAGTACTTC. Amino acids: CSAEPGQGRMAKNIQYF.